The following is a TCR beta chain sequence with its context. Its antigen is currently unknown. This sample is part of a study of T cells in localized non-small cell lung cancer. Overall study findings and caveats: Adjacent uninvolved lung had the highest clonality, suggesting focused antigen responses.

The repertoire was sequenced with immunoSEQ multiplex PCR; TCRdb's copy has only in-frame clones and lacks some. The sample records around 15,000 clones, around 87% being singletons. The CDR3 is 11 residues long. With 4 bases removed from V and 11 bases from J, the gap between germline ends came to 14 bases. The germline CDR1 and CDR2 sequences are SQVTM and ANQGSEA. The chain has TRBV29-1 and TRBJ1-1; unclear D gene. The material sequenced was peripheral blood mononuclear cells, taken before any cancer treatment. This receptor was obtained from a male donor at least 60 years old with stage II lung adenocarcinoma. The CDR3 is CSVGPTLGAFF. In DNA, the CDR3 is TGCAGCGTTGGACCGACTCTGGGGGCTTTCTTT.